The 26 T cell receptor beta chains below all came from one sample that was sequenced in a study of blood T cell repertoires in COVID-19. Profiled with immunoSEQ multiplex PCR; TCRdb holds only in-frame clones, not every one. The sample shows 150,000 to 200,000 clones, around nine tenths of them seen only once. The source material was peripheral blood. These receptors came from a man aged 40-49 years with active or convalescent COVID-19.

A few counts support this clone. This same CDR3 is encoded by further DNA sequences in the sample. The chain uses TRBV7-2 and TRBJ2-5; D not certain. Germline CDR1 SGHTA, CDR2 FQGNSA. The CDR3 covers 13 residues. The V gene lost 0 bases and the J gene lost 2 bases, with 4 bases spanning the gap. The CDR3 loop reads CASSLARQETQYF. For the CDR3, the DNA is TGTGCCAGCAGCTTAGCCAGGCAAGAGACCCAGTACTTC.

The genes are TRBV2 and TRBJ1-5; D remains ambiguous. Germline CDR1 reads SNHLY; CDR2 reads FYNNEI. With 1 base removed from V and 11 bases from J, the gap between germline ends came to 18 bases. The CDR3 spans 15 residues. The CDR3 DNA reads as TGTGCCAGCAGTGAAGGCCGATCCAGCCTCAGGACCCAGCATTTT. Translation gives CASSEGRSSLRTQHF.

This clone was detected only once. The V and J genes are TRBV28 and TRBJ2-7; 14 nucleotides match TRBD2. Unmatched junction bases numbered 0, after V lost 2 bases and J lost 3 bases. From germline, CDR1 is MDHEN and CDR2 SYDVKM. CDR3 length equals 15 residues. CDR3 in amino acids: CASSLGLAGGYEQYF. The CDR3 DNA reads as TGTGCCAGCAGTTTAGGACTAGCGGGGGGCTACGAGCAGTACTTC. Full variable domain (missing parts from reference TRBV28 and TRBJ2-7): DVKVTQSSRYLVKRTGEKVFLECVQDMDHENMFWYRQDPGLGLRLIYFSYDVKMKEKGDIPEGYSVSREKKERFSLILESASTNQTSMYLCASSLGLAGGYEQYFGPGTRLTVT.

This chain joins TRBV28 and TRBJ1-4; D ambiguous. Trimming shortened V by 5 bases and J by 8 bases, and 15 bases separated the two germline ends. From germline, CDR1 is MDHEN and CDR2 SYDVKM. CDR3 size: 14 residues. The CDR3 DNA is TGTGCCAGCAGTCAGCCCAGCGGATGGGAAAAACTGTTTTTT. As protein: CASSQPSGWEKLFF.

CDR3 amino acids: CASSFSFSQPQHF. CDR3 DNA: TGTGCCAGCAGCTTTTCTTTCAGTCAGCCCCAGCATTTT. V usage is TRBV7-9 and J usage is TRBJ1-5, with D hard to call. V lost 3 bases and J lost 6, with 9 bases in between. CDR3 size: 13 residues. The germline CDR1 and CDR2 sequences are SEHNR and FQNEAQ (reference sequence).

This clone was seen only once. The V gene is TRBV10-2, the J gene TRBJ2-7; weak D call: TRBD1 (6 bases). The CDR3 loop spans 14 amino acids. Trimming stripped 6 bases from V and 6 bases from J, with 18 bases between. Per the germline V gene, CDR1 is WSHSY and CDR2 is SAAADI. Here the CDR3 reads CASRGRGQWVEQYF. The CDR3 DNA follows: TGCGCCAGCAGGGGACGTGGACAGTGGGTCGAGCAGTACTTC.

This chain links TRBV2 with TRBJ1-2; tentative D call: TRBD1 (5 bases). Trimming removed 7 bases at V and 7 bases at J, with 16 bases between. Germline lookup yields CDR1 SNHLY and CDR2 FYNNEI. The CDR3 loop spans 13 amino acids. The CDR3 region is CASIGFQGGGYTF. The CDR3 DNA reads TGTGCCAGCATTGGGTTCCAGGGAGGTGGCTACACCTTC.

V and J are TRBV6-5 and TRBJ1-5; D is unclear. Germline V gives CDR1 MNHEY, CDR2 SVGAGI. V was trimmed by 7 bases and J by 2 bases, leaving 12 bases between them. The CDR3 contains 14 residues. CDR3 coding DNA: TGTGCCAGCAAGCCCCCCGGGGGCAATCAGCCCCAGCATTTT. It yields the protein CASKPPGGNQPQHF.

The rearrangement links TRBV7-2 to TRBJ2-1; 9 bases align to TRBD2. The CDR3 has 12 residues. V trimming: 5 bases; J trimming: 9 bases; junction bases outside the gene matches: 2. The V gene's germline CDR1 is SGHTA and CDR2 FQGNSA. The CDR3 reads CASSPRGGEQFF. The CDR3, as DNA: TGTGCCAGCAGCCCGCGGGGGGGTGAGCAGTTCTTC.

This chain links TRBV7-9 with TRBJ1-5; 7 bases match TRBD1. The germline V gene encodes CDR1 SEHNR and CDR2 FQNEAQ (reference sequence). The CDR3 totals 16 residues. The J segment lost 2 bases and the V segment lost 5 bases, leaving 9 bases of the junction unmatched. The DNA for the CDR3 is TGTGCCAGCAGCCCTCAAGGGGGCTCGGGCAATCAGCCCCAGCATTTT. It yields the protein CASSPQGGSGNQPQHF.

The chain employs TRBV28 and TRBJ2-7; possibly TRBD1 for D (6 bases). V was cut by 7 bases and J by 7 bases, with 23 bases left in between. The CDR3 is 15 amino acids. The germline V gene has CDR1 MDHEN and CDR2 SYDVKM. The CDR3, as DNA: TGTGCCAGCAACTCCAGGGGCACCGGACACGTTGAGCAGTACTTC. Translated: CASNSRGTGHVEQYF.

V and J are TRBV3-1 (or the pseudogene TRBV3-2) and TRBJ2-5; TRBD1 matches at 9 bases. Germline V gene lookup returns CDR1 LGHDT and CDR2 YNNKEL (reference sequence). Trimming cost V 5 bases and J 7 bases; bases outside gene matches: 17. The CDR3 contains 17 residues. CDR3 sequence: CASSLSQAGTGIVTQYF. The CDR3 DNA reads as TGTGCCAGCAGCTTAAGCCAGGCGGGGACAGGGATCGTGACCCAGTACTTC.

V and J are TRBV5-1 and TRBJ1-1; D remains unclear. The V end was cut by 0 bases, the J end by 2 bases, with 11 bases between. The CDR3 has 15 residues. Germline lookup yields CDR1 SGHRS and CDR2 YFSETQ. The CDR3 DNA follows: TGCGCCAGCAGCTTGGACAGTGTCCTAAACACTGAAGCTTTCTTT. The encoded protein is CASSLDSVLNTEAFF.

CDR3: CARPDSGYDGGLNAEAFF. The CDR3 DNA sequence: TGTGCCAGGCCGGACAGTGGGTATGACGGGGGGTTAAACGCTGAAGCTTTCTTT. V gene TRBV2 combines with J gene TRBJ1-1, with a weak D call TRBD1 (6 bases). The germline gives CDR1 SNHLY, CDR2 FYNNEI. Trimming cost V 9 bases and J 6 bases, with 32 bases left between them. This CDR3 comprises 18 residues.

The CDR3 DNA reads TGTGCCAGCAGTTACAAGGGGACACCATCCTACGAGCAGTACTTC. This codes for CASSYKGTPSYEQYF. The chain employs TRBV6-6 and TRBJ2-7, with D possibly being TRBD1 (6 bases). The CDR3 is 15 amino acids. CDR1 and CDR2 (germline): MNHNY, SVGAGI (reference sequence). V lost 2 bases to trimming and J lost 1 base, with 12 bases between them.

V and J are TRBV19 and TRBJ2-6; the match to TRBD1 covers 10 bases. This CDR3 is built from 18 residues. Losses at the gene ends were 5 bases for V and 3 bases for J; bases not matched to a gene: 10. Looked up from germline, CDR1 is LNHDA and CDR2 is SQIVND (reference sequence). The CDR3 nucleotides are TGTGCCAGTAGTCATTCCGGGACAGGGGCGTTTGGGGCCAACGTCCTGACTTTC. It specifies CASSHSGTGAFGANVLTF.

This clone was seen a single time. This chain links TRBV12-3 or TRBV12-4 with TRBJ1-2; D is unresolved. V dropped 3 bases and J dropped 0 bases, with 2 bases sitting between them. CDR3 size: 12 residues. CDR3 sequence reads: CASSFTNYGYTF. DNA of the CDR3: TGTGCCAGCAGTTTTACTAACTATGGCTACACCTTC.

V and J are TRBV6-5 and TRBJ2-2; TRBD2 matches 7 bases. V trimming: 6 bases; J trimming: 4 bases; junction bases outside the gene matches: 2. This CDR3 contains 13 residues. Germline lookup yields CDR1 MNHEY and CDR2 SVGAGI. The CDR3 region has the DNA TGTGCCAGCAGGTCGGGGGGCACCGGGGAGCTGTTTTTT. Its protein is CASRSGGTGELFF.

The genes are TRBV28 and TRBJ1-4; 8 nucleotides line up with TRBD1. CDR3 length equals 14 residues. The germline gives CDR1 MDHEN, CDR2 SYDVKM. The J segment lost 3 bases and the V segment lost 6 bases, leaving 3 bases of the junction unmatched. CDR3 DNA: TGTGCCAGCAGGGCAGGGGGCCCTAATGAAAAACTGTTTTTT. It encodes CASRAGGPNEKLFF.

The chain uses TRBV27 and TRBJ1-4, with D possibly TRBD1 on 6 matching bases. V shed 6 bases and J shed 0 bases, with 11 bases lying between them. This CDR3 has 15 residues. Germline CDR1 is MNHEY and CDR2 is SMNVEV (reference sequence). The CDR3 DNA reads as TGTGCCAGCAGGTACAGGGCCGCAACTAATGAAAAACTGTTTTTT. Translation: CASRYRAATNEKLFF.

The chain links TRBV28 to TRBJ1-4; D might be TRBD1 (6 bases). In germline, CDR1 is MDHEN, CDR2 SYDVKM. The length of the CDR3 is 16 residues. Trimming cost V 3 bases and J 3 bases, with 14 bases left between them. This CDR3 is CASSFQQGRANEKLFF. CDR3 nucleotide sequence: TGTGCCAGCAGTTTCCAACAGGGACGGGCTAATGAAAAACTGTTTTTT.

The chain couples TRBV19 to TRBJ1-5; 8 positions agree with TRBD1. CDR1 is LNHDA and CDR2 is SQIVND in the germline V gene (reference sequence). Germline trimming cut 0 bases from V and 9 bases from J; bases unmatched to any gene: 10. CDR3 length equals 16 residues. The CDR3 here is CASSIDRTGRRWPQHF. CDR3 nucleotides: TGTGCCAGTAGTATAGACCGGACAGGGCGGCGGTGGCCCCAGCATTTT.

To note about this clone: Germline and junction disagree at one end, which may indicate a read error. CDR3 protein: CTSGLASGIVNEQFF. The CDR3 coding sequence is TGTACTAGTGGGCTGGCTAGCGGGATAGTCAATGAGCAGTTCTTC. The chain is built from TRBV12-5 and TRBJ2-1, with TRBD2 matching over 9 bases. The CDR3 consists of 15 residues. Germline V lookup: CDR1 LGHNT, CDR2 FRNRAP.

The chain joins TRBV25-1 to TRBJ1-1; D ambiguous. CDR3 size: 13 residues. The V end was cut by 7 bases, the J end by 7 bases, with 16 bases between. CDR1 is MGHDK and CDR2 is SYGVNS in the germline V gene. The CDR3 reads CASKNTDFNEAFF. The CDR3 coding sequence is TGTGCCAGCAAAAACACGGACTTTAATGAAGCTTTCTTT. The full variable domain, completed using reference TRBV25-1 and TRBJ1-1, is EADIYQTPRYLVIGTGKKITLECSQTMGHDKMYWYQQDPGMELHLIHYSYGVNSTEKGDLSSESTVSRIRTEHFPLTLESARPSHTSQYLCASKNTDFNEAFFGQGTRLTVV.

The rearrangement joins TRBV6-5 to TRBJ2-7; TRBD1 agrees at 9 bases. The germline V gene has CDR1 MNHEY and CDR2 SVGAGI. This CDR3 comprises 14 residues. The J segment lost 3 bases and the V segment lost 5 bases, leaving 5 bases of the junction unmatched. The CDR3 is CASSRDREYYEQYF. For the CDR3, the DNA is TGTGCCAGCAGTAGGGACAGGGAGTACTACGAGCAGTACTTC.

V is TRBV19 and J is TRBJ1-2; 9 bases match TRBD1. This CDR3 comprises 16 residues. V gave up 5 bases and J gave up 8 bases; unmatched junction bases: 15. Germline values: CDR1 LNHDA, CDR2 SQIVND (reference sequence). Here the CDR3 reads CASSSVIGTGGNGYTF. The CDR3 DNA is TGTGCCAGTAGTTCCGTTATCGGTACAGGGGGCAACGGCTACACCTTC.